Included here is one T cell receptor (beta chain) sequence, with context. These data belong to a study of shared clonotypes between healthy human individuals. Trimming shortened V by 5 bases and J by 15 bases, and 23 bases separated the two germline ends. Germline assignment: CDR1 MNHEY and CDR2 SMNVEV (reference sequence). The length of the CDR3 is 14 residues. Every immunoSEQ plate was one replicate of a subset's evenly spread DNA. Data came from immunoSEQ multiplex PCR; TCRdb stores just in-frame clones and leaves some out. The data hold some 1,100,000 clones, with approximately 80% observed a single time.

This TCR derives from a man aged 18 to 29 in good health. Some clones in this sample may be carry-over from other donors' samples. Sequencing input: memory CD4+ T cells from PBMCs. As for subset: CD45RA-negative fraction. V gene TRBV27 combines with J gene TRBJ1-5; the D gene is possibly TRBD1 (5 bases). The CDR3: CASSPTLSGARSHF. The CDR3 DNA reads TGTGCCAGCAGTCCCACCCTGTCCGGGGCGCGCTCGCATTTT.